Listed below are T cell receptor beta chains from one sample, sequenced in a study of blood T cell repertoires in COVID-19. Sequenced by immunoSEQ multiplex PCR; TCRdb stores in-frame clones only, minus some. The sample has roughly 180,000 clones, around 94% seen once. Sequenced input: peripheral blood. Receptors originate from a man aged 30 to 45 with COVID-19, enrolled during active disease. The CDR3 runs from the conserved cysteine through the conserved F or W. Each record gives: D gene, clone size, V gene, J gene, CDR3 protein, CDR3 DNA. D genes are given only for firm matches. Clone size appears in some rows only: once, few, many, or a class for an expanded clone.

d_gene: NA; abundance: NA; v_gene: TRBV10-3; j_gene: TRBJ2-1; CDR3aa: CAISESGLPSNEQFF; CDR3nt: TGTGCCATCAGTGAGTCCGGACTCCCGAGCAATGAGCAGTTCTTC
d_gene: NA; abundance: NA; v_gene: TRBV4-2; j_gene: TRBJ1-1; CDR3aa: CASSPPHGSTEAFF; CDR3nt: TGTGCCAGCAGCCCCCCTCACGGGAGCACTGAAGCTTTCTTT
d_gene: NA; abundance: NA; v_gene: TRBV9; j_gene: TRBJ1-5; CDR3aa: CASSVDGGSNQPQHF; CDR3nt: TGTGCCAGCAGCGTAGACGGGGGAAGCAATCAGCCCCAGCATTTT
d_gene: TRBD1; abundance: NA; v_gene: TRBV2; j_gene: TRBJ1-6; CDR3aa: CASSGGQGFNSPLHF; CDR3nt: TGTGCCAGCAGCGGGGGACAGGGTTTTAATTCACCCCTCCACTTT
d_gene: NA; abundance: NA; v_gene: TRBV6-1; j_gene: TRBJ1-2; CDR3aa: CASSEDWAVNYGYTF; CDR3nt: TGTGCCAGCAGTGAAGATTGGGCAGTTAACTATGGCTACACCTTC
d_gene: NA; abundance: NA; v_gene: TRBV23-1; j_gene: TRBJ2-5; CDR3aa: CASRGGEQETQYF; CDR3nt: TGCGCCAGCAGGGGAGGAGAGCAAGAGACCCAGTACTTC
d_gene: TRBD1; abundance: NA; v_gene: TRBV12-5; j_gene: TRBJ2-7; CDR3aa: CASGSDRQGRSYEQYF; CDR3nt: TGTGCTAGTGGTTCGGACCGACAGGGCCGATCCTACGAGCAGTACTTC
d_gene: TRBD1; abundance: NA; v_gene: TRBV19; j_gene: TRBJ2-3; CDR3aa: CASSIGQGARDTQYF; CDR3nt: TGTGCCAGTAGTATCGGACAGGGGGCGCGGGATACGCAGTATTTT
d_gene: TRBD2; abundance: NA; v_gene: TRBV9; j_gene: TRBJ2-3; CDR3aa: CASSGEGTRADTQYF; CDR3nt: TGTGCCAGCAGCGGGGAGGGAACTAGAGCCGATACGCAGTATTTT
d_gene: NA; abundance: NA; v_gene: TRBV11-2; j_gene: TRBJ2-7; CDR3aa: CASSSDPRGEQYF; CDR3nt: TGTGCCAGCAGCTCCGACCCCAGGGGCGAGCAGTACTTC
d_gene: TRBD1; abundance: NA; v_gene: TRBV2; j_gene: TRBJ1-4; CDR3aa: CARRQGYNEKLFF; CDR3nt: TGTGCCCGCCGACAGGGCTATAATGAAAAACTGTTTTTT
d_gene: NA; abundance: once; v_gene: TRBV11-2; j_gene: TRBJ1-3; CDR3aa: CASSLVAVGVAGNTIYF; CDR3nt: TGTGCCAGCAGCTTAGTGGCGGTCGGTGTAGCTGGAAACACCATATATTTT
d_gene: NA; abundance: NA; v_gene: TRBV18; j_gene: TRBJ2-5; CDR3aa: CASSPQDISQETQYF; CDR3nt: TGTGCCAGCTCACCACAGGACATTTCACAAGAGACCCAGTACTTC
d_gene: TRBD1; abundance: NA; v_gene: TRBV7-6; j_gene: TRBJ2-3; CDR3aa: CASSSPGTGESDTQYF; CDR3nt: TGTGCCAGCAGCTCCCCCGGGACAGGAGAATCAGATACGCAGTATTTT
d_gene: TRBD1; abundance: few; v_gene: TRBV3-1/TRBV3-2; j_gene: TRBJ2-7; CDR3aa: CASSQTGRGEQYF; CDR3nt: TGTGCCAGCAGCCAGACAGGGCGTGGCGAGCAGTACTTC
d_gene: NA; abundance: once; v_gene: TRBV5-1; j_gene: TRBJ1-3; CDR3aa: CASSLRGVTGNTIYF; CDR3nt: TGCGCCAGCAGCTTGAGGGGTGTTACTGGAAACACCATATATTTT
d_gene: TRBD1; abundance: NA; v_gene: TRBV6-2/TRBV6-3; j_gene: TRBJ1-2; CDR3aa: CASSYSQGALYGYTF; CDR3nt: TGTGCCAGCAGTTACTCCCAGGGGGCTCTCTATGGCTACACCTTC
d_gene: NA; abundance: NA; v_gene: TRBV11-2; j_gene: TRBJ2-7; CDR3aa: CASSRRSSYEQYF; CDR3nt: TGTGCCAGCAGCCGACGGAGCTCCTACGAGCAGTACTTC
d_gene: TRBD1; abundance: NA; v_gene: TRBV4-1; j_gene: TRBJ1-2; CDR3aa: CASSQVPGGKGGYTF; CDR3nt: TGCGCCAGCAGCCAAGTCCCAGGGGGTAAAGGGGGCTACACCTTC
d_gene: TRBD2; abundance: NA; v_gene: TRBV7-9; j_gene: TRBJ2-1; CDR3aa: CASSLISGGGEQFF; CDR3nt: TGTGCCAGCAGCTTAATAAGCGGGGGCGGTGAGCAGTTCTTC
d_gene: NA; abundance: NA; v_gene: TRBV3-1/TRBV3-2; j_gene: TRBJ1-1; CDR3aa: CASSQEGVGGNTEAFF; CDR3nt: TGTGCCAGCAGCCAAGAGGGGGTGGGAGGGAACACTGAAGCTTTCTTT
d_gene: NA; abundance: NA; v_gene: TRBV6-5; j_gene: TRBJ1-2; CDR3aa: CASRETYPNYGYTF; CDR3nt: TGTGCCAGCAGGGAGACGTACCCTAACTATGGCTACACCTTC
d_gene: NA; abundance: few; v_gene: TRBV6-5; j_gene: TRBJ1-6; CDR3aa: CASSYSNARGSPLHF; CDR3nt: TGTGCCAGCAGTTACTCGAATGCCAGGGGTTCACCCCTCCACTTT
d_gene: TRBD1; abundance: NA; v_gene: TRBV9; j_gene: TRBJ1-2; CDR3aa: CASSAQGQGLYGYTF; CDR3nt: TGTGCCAGCAGCGCCCAGGGACAGGGCCTCTATGGCTACACCTTC
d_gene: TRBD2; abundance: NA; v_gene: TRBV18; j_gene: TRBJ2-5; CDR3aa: CASSLMASGVKETQYF; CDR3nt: TGTGCCAGCTCCCTAATGGCTAGCGGAGTGAAAGAGACCCAGTACTTC
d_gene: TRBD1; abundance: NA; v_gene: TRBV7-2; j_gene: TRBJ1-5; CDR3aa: CASSRTGRNQPQHF; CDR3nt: TGTGCCAGCAGCCGGACAGGGCGCAATCAGCCCCAGCATTTT
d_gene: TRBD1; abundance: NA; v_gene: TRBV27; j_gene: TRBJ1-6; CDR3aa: CASRRTGESSSPLHF; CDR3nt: TGTGCCAGCAGGCGGACAGGGGAAAGCAGTTCACCCCTCCACTTT
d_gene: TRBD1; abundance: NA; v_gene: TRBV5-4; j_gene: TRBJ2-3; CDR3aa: CAPGQGPDTQYF; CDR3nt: TGTGCCCCGGGACAGGGCCCAGATACGCAGTATTTT